This TCR beta chain was found in a study of cytomegalovirus exposure and HLA in healthy donors. The study's findings and limits: Indistinguishable V segments, including TRBV6-2 and TRBV6-3, were excluded.

V was clipped by 1 base and J by 5 bases, with 12 bases between them. Germline CDR1 reads SGHAT; CDR2 reads FQNNGV. This CDR3 has 14 amino acids. A word on this clone: What it binds is unknown.

PCR used 60 Vbeta primers and 13 Jbeta primers. TCRdb's table, derived via immunoSEQ multiplex PCR, lists solely in-frame clones and lacks some. Among 200,000 to 250,000 clones listed, approximately 85% were seen once. The receptor's source is a woman between 40 and 50 years old in good health and CMV-seronegative. The sequenced material came from PBMCs. The gene calls are TRBV11-2 and TRBJ2-7; D might be TRBD2 (5 bases). CDR3 in amino acids: CASSLAGKVNEQYF. The CDR3 bases are TGTGCCAGCAGCTTAGCGGGGAAAGTGAACGAGCAGTACTTC.